Listed below are T cell receptor beta chains from one sample, sequenced in a study of T cell responses to AZD1222 COVID-19 vaccine. The table came from immunoSEQ multiplex PCR; TCRdb's copy has only in-frame clones and leaves some out. The table includes about 73,000 clones, approximately 89% detected once. The sample was peripheral blood, taken 28 days after the second AZD1222 dose. These receptors were taken from an adult who received the AZD1222 COVID-19 vaccine. CDR3s include the opening cysteine and the closing phenylalanine or tryptophan. The D gene is left open where the match is weak. Rows give clone size only sometimes, using once, few, many, or a class for an expanded clone.

>.|.|TRBV4-1|TRBJ1-6|12
CASSQGNSPLHF
TGCGCCAGCAGCCAAGGGAATTCACCCCTCCACTTT
>.|TRBD2|TRBV7-6|TRBJ2-1|16
CASSLAPSGGSHEQFF
TGTGCCAGCAGCTTAGCGCCCAGCGGGGGCTCGCATGAGCAGTTCTTC
>.|.|TRBV9|TRBJ1-2|16
CASSVGVQASTYGYTF
TGTGCCAGCAGCGTAGGAGTACAGGCCTCTACCTATGGCTACACCTTC
>.|.|TRBV5-1|TRBJ1-4|15
CASSHPGQGSEKLFF
TGCGCCAGCAGCCATCCAGGGCAGGGGAGTGAAAAACTGTTTTTT
>.|.|TRBV9|TRBJ1-6|14
CASSVGPSSGPLHF
TGTGCCAGCAGCGTGGGACCGAGTTCTGGACCCCTCCACTTT
>.|.|TRBV7-9|TRBJ1-6|15
CASHGDTGDASPLHF
TGTGCCAGCCACGGTGATACGGGGGACGCTTCACCCCTCCACTTT
>.|.|TRBV5-1|TRBJ2-3|13
CASSSLAIDTQYF
TGCGCCAGCAGCTCGCTAGCCATAGATACGCAGTATTTT
>.|TRBD1|TRBV5-1|TRBJ1-1|13
CASRGTANTEAFF
TGCGCCAGCAGAGGGACAGCGAACACTGAAGCTTTCTTT
>.|.|TRBV3-1/TRBV3-2|TRBJ2-2|15
CASSQDFWGTGELFF
TGTGCCAGCAGCCAAGACTTCTGGGGAACCGGGGAGCTGTTTTTT
>.|.|TRBV5-4|TRBJ2-3|13
CASSLDLTDTQYF
TGTGCCAGCAGCTTAGACCTCACAGATACGCAGTATTTT
>.|.|TRBV5-5|TRBJ1-1|12
CASSLEVGRAFF
TGTGCCAGCAGCTTAGAAGTTGGGCGAGCTTTCTTT
>.|.|TRBV10-3|TRBJ1-1|12
CAISPSPTEAFF
TGTGCCATCAGTCCATCTCCCACTGAAGCTTTCTTT
>.|.|TRBV5-8|TRBJ2-7|13
CASSRAVSYEQYF
TGTGCCAGCAGCCGGGCCGTCTCCTACGAGCAGTACTTC
>.|.|TRBV18|TRBJ1-6|14
CASFRTGMDSPLHF
TGTGCCAGCTTCCGCACAGGGATGGATTCACCCCTCCACTTT
>.|.|TRBV11-3|TRBJ2-1|15
CASSLTLGGANEQFF
TGTGCCAGCAGCCTAACCCTGGGGGGGGCCAATGAGCAGTTCTTC
>.|.|TRBV29-1|TRBJ1-2|14
CSVEVPQGHYGYTF
TGCAGCGTTGAAGTCCCACAGGGTCACTATGGCTACACCTTC
>.|.|TRBV14|TRBJ1-2|13
CASSQGFNYGYTF
TGTGCCAGCAGCCAAGGATTTAACTATGGCTACACCTTC
>.|.|TRBV24-1|TRBJ2-4|14
CATSDSAVQNIQYF
TGTGCCACCAGTGATAGCGCAGTTCAAAACATTCAGTACTTC
>.|TRBD1|TRBV5-4|TRBJ1-4|15
CASSFYRGGNEKLFF
TGTGCCAGCAGCTTTTACAGGGGTGGTAATGAAAAACTGTTTTTT
>.|.|TRBV5-4|TRBJ2-3|15
CASSLTAGSSYTQYF
TGTGCCAGCAGCTTGACCGCCGGGAGCTCCTATACGCAGTATTTT
>.|TRBD2|TRBV5-8|TRBJ2-1|16
CASSYTRLAGGQEQFF
TGTGCCAGCAGCTACACCCGACTAGCGGGGGGGCAGGAGCAGTTCTTC
>.|.|TRBV7-3|TRBJ1-2|14
CASSPLGFSKGYTF
TGTGCCAGCAGCCCATTGGGGTTTTCAAAAGGCTACACCTTC
>few|TRBD1|TRBV6-7|TRBJ2-7|15
CASSYGRGCGEEQYF
TGTGCCAGCAGTTACGGCAGGGGGTGCGGAGAAGAGCAGTACTTC
>.|TRBD1|TRBV30|TRBJ1-2|16
CAWSTDWTGRADGYTF
TGTGCCTGGAGTACCGACTGGACAGGGAGGGCGGATGGCTACACCTTC
>.|TRBD2|TRBV5-1|TRBJ2-1|15
CASSSSGVSYNEQFF
TGCGCCAGCAGCTCCAGCGGGGTCTCCTACAATGAGCAGTTCTTC
>.|.|TRBV25-1|TRBJ1-2|13
CASRRGGNYGYTF
TGTGCCAGCCGCAGGGGAGGCAACTATGGCTACACCTTC
>once|.|TRBV5-1|TRBJ1-1|16
CASSLQESVGRTEAFF
TGCGCCAGCAGCTTACAGGAATCGGTGGGTCGGACTGAAGCTTTCTTT
>.|.|TRBV28|TRBJ1-2|15
CASSLADYINYGYTF
TGTGCCAGCAGTTTGGCGGATTATATTAACTATGGCTACACCTTC
>.|TRBD1|TRBV2|TRBJ2-1|14
CANKVGTGRHEQFF
TGTGCCAACAAAGTAGGGACAGGGCGACATGAGCAGTTCTTC
>.|.|TRBV6-2/TRBV6-3|TRBJ1-6|13
CASSSDTRTPLHF
TGTGCCAGCAGTTCGGACACCCGTACACCCCTCCACTTT
>.|.|TRBV5-6|TRBJ2-3|14
CASSLGLGTDTQYF
TGTGCCAGCAGCCTGGGTTTGGGCACAGATACGCAGTATTTT
>.|.|TRBV30|TRBJ1-2|15
CAWSVRLGANYGYTF
TGTGCCTGGAGTGTAAGGCTGGGGGCTAACTATGGCTACACCTTC
>.|.|TRBV2|TRBJ2-3|15
CASSEAPHPTDTQYF
TGTGCCAGCAGTGAAGCCCCCCATCCCACAGATACGCAGTATTTT
>few|.|TRBV11-1|TRBJ2-7|14
CASSLPGSSYEQYF
TGTGCCAGCAGCTTACCGGGAAGCTCCTACGAGCAGTACTTC
>once|TRBD2|TRBV5-6|TRBJ2-1|15
CASSLRLAGANEQFF
TGTGCCAGCAGCCTGCGACTAGCGGGGGCCAATGAGCAGTTCTTC
>.|.|TRBV9|TRBJ1-2|17
CASSESGPQSGVNGYTF
TGTGCCAGCAGCGAAAGCGGGCCGCAAAGCGGCGTGAATGGCTACACCTTC
>.|.|TRBV21-1|TRBJ2-1|17
CASSKEGADPHYNEQFF
TGTGCCAGCAGCAAAGAGGGGGCGGATCCCCACTACAATGAGCAGTTCTTC
>.|.|TRBV27|TRBJ1-5|14
CASSFRGGNQPQHF
TGTGCCAGCAGTTTTCGGGGGGGCAATCAGCCCCAGCATTTT
>.|.|TRBV5-1|TRBJ2-2|12
CASSFGAGELFF
TGCGCCAGCAGCTTTGGTGCGGGGGAGCTGTTTTTT
>once|TRBD1|TRBV3-1/TRBV3-2|TRBJ2-2|15
CASSRPGTGSGELFF
TGTGCCAGCAGCCGCCCCGGGACAGGGTCCGGGGAGCTGTTTTTT
>once|.|TRBV7-9|TRBJ1-2|13
CASSGEANYGYTF
TGTGCCAGCAGCGGGGAGGCTAACTATGGCTACACCTTC
>.|.|TRBV11-3|TRBJ1-1|12
CASSSWGREAFF
TGTGCCAGCAGCTCTTGGGGCAGGGAAGCTTTCTTT
>.|.|TRBV15|TRBJ2-5|16
CATSRAGSPGVGTQYF
TGTGCCACCAGCAGAGCGGGTAGCCCGGGGGTAGGGACCCAGTACTTC
>few|TRBD1|TRBV28|TRBJ2-1|15
CASSSGQGAYNEQFF
TGTGCCAGCAGTTCGGGACAGGGGGCTTACAATGAGCAGTTCTTC
>.|TRBD2|TRBV19|TRBJ2-3|15
CASSPTSVSTDTQYF
TGTGCCAGTAGTCCGACTAGCGTCAGCACAGATACGCAGTATTTT
>few|.|TRBV4-3|TRBJ2-2|15
CASSQDREGPGELFF
TGCGCCAGCAGCCAGGACAGGGAGGGTCCCGGGGAGCTGTTTTTT
>.|.|TRBV29-1|TRBJ1-1|10
CSVEVFEAFF
TGCAGCGTTGAAGTGTTTGAAGCTTTCTTT
>few|.|TRBV7-9|TRBJ2-3|13
CASSLGDTDTQYF
TGTGCCAGCAGCTTAGGGGACACAGATACGCAGTATTTT
>few|.|TRBV29-1|TRBJ2-5|12
CSVGAGQETQYF
TGCAGCGTTGGGGCAGGTCAAGAGACCCAGTACTTC
>.|.|TRBV14|TRBJ2-5|14
CASSQWGAQETQYF
TGTGCCAGCAGCCAATGGGGGGCACAAGAGACCCAGTACTTC
>.|.|TRBV7-9|TRBJ1-6|17
CASSPGLVGVHRSPLHF
TGTGCCAGCAGCCCAGGGTTGGTTGGGGTCCACAGGTCACCCCTCCACTTT
>.|.|TRBV7-2|TRBJ1-5|13
CASSPGDNQPQHF
TGTGCCAGCAGCCCGGGGGATAATCAGCCCCAGCATTTT
>few|.|TRBV4-3|TRBJ2-7|16
CASFITPGRGTYEQYF
TGCGCCAGCTTCATAACCCCCGGGCGTGGGACCTACGAGCAGTACTTC
>.|.|TRBV4-1|TRBJ1-4|16
CASSQVEGLINEKLFF
TGCGCCAGCAGCCAAGTGGAGGGGCTCATTAATGAAAAACTGTTTTTT
>.|.|TRBV18|TRBJ1-2|14
CASSRQDSSYGYTF
TGTGCCAGCTCACGACAGGATTCTAGCTATGGCTACACCTTC